A selection of T cell receptor beta chains follows, all from one sample in a study of cytomegalovirus exposure and HLA in healthy donors. The data were produced by immunoSEQ multiplex PCR, yet TCRdb's version contains in-frame clones alone and is incomplete. The sample holds 200,000 to 250,000 clones; about 77% are singletons and the top ten take roughly 1.9%. The sequencing sample was made of PBMCs. The receptors derive from a woman between 25 and 40 years old in good health and CMV-seronegative. The CDR3 runs from the conserved cysteine through the conserved F or W. D genes are given only for firm matches. Clone sizes are given selectively: once, few, many, or a class where the clone is expanded.

D	size	V	J	CDR3	DNA
-	-	TRBV21-1	TRBJ1-4	CASSKGQGTNEKLFF	TGTGCCAGCAGCAAAGGACAGGGTACCAATGAAAAACTGTTTTTT
-	few	TRBV7-9	TRBJ1-5	CASSLAGREGQPQHF	TGTGCCAGCAGCTTAGCTGGCAGGGAGGGTCAGCCCCAGCATTTT
TRBD1	-	TRBV28	TRBJ1-5	CASSWTGLNQPQHF	TGTGCCAGCAGTTGGACAGGGCTCAATCAGCCCCAGCATTTT
-	-	TRBV5-5	TRBJ2-7	CASSAQGITSYEQYF	TGTGCCAGCAGCGCGCAGGGCATAACCTCCTACGAGCAGTACTTC
-	-	TRBV6-1	TRBJ1-2	CASSDSGVDYGYTF	TGTGCCAGCAGTGATTCAGGGGTCGACTATGGCTACACCTTC
-	-	TRBV7-6	TRBJ1-1	CASSLAGGTNTEAFF	TGTGCCAGCAGCTTAGCGGGGGGGACAAACACTGAAGCTTTCTTT
-	-	TRBV10-2	TRBJ1-5	CASSEYGGSNQPQHF	TGCGCCAGCAGTGAGTACGGGGGAAGCAATCAGCCCCAGCATTTT
-	-	TRBV10-2	TRBJ2-3	CASSGAGTDTQYF	TGCGCCAGCAGTGGAGCCGGCACAGATACGCAGTATTTT
TRBD2	-	TRBV4-1	TRBJ2-3	CASSQAGGGRAPDTQYF	TGCGCCAGCAGCCAAGCTGGGGGCGGGAGGGCCCCAGATACGCAGTATTTT
TRBD1	-	TRBV7-9	TRBJ2-1	CASSPRQGYNEQFF	TGTGCCAGCAGCCCTCGACAGGGGTACAATGAGCAGTTCTTC